A selection of T cell receptor beta chains follows, all from one sample in a study of T cell changes during pregnancy in multiple sclerosis. Sequenced by immunoSEQ multiplex PCR; TCRdb stores in-frame clones only, minus some. There are roughly 39,000 clones in the sample; roughly 93% occur only once, and around 1.5% lies in the top ten. Material: PBMCs (not recorded whether the cells were cultured). All receptors derive from a female donor with multiple sclerosis, enrolled in a pregnancy study. Each CDR3 is given with its conserved first and last residue. A D gene is named only where the DNA matches it firmly. Size is stated for part of the rows, as once, few or many counts, or as a class when the clone is expanded.

abundance,j_gene,d_gene,v_gene,len,CDR3aa,CDR3nt
few,TRBJ2-3,TRBD2,TRBV11-2,14,CASSAGLAGDTQYF,TGTGCCAGCAGCGCGGGACTAGCGGGAGATACGCAGTATTTT
.,TRBJ2-7,.,TRBV6-4,14,CASSVSRGSYEQYF,TGTGCCAGCAGTGTTTCCCGGGGGTCCTACGAGCAGTACTTC
.,TRBJ2-3,.,TRBV29-1,15,CSGIPLVPVTDTQYF,TGCAGCGGTATACCACTAGTCCCTGTCACAGATACGCAGTATTTT
.,TRBJ2-3,TRBD1,TRBV7-2,16,CASSLGVTGVTDTQYF,TGTGCCAGCAGCTTAGGGGTTACAGGGGTTACAGATACGCAGTATTTT
.,TRBJ1-1,.,TRBV28,11,CASSSPPEAFF,TGTGCCAGCAGTTCCCCCCCTGAAGCTTTCTTT
.,TRBJ2-5,.,TRBV18,10,CASSTETQYF,TGTGCCAGCTCAACCGAGACCCAGTACTTC
.,TRBJ1-1,.,TRBV10-1,17,CASSEASRSFPNTEAFF,TGCGCCAGCAGTGAGGCTAGTCGGTCTTTTCCGAACACTGAAGCTTTCTTT
.,TRBJ1-1,.,TRBV28,14,CASGSDLIDTEAFF,TGTGCCAGCGGGTCGGACCTTATCGACACTGAAGCTTTCTTT
.,TRBJ2-5,TRBD2,TRBV4-1,16,CASSRIIGLAQETQYF,TGCGCCAGCAGCCGGATAATCGGACTAGCGCAAGAGACCCAGTACTTC
.,TRBJ2-3,.,TRBV7-3,13,CASSRYTENTQYF,TGTGCCAGCAGCCGATACACGGAGAATACGCAGTATTTT
.,TRBJ1-2,TRBD1,TRBV6-4,15,CAISDPDRAEDGYTF,TGTGCCATCAGTGACCCTGACAGGGCTGAGGACGGCTACACCTTC
.,TRBJ2-7,TRBD2,TRBV6-4,15,CASSAELAGPYEQYF,TGTGCCAGCAGTGCTGAACTAGCGGGGCCCTACGAGCAGTACTTC
.,TRBJ1-2,TRBD1,TRBV18,13,CASSPTGDYGYTF,TGTGCCAGCTCACCGACAGGGGACTATGGCTACACCTTC
.,TRBJ2-3,.,TRBV29-1,13,CSGGRDLTDTQYF,TGCAGCGGGGGCAGGGACCTCACAGATACGCAGTATTTT
once,TRBJ2-2,TRBD1,TRBV5-1,15,CASSFNRGVTGELFF,TGCGCCAGCAGCTTTAACAGGGGTGTGACCGGGGAGCTGTTTTTT
.,TRBJ1-3,.,TRBV2,14,CASLDRSSGNTIYF,TGTGCCAGCTTGGACCGGAGCTCTGGAAACACCATATATTTT
.,TRBJ2-7,.,TRBV5-6,12,CASSLGVYEQYF,TGTGCCAGCAGCTTGGGAGTTTACGAGCAGTACTTC
.,TRBJ1-1,.,TRBV25-1,13,CASGTDVNTEAFF,TGTGCCAGCGGAACGGACGTGAACACTGAAGCTTTCTTT
.,TRBJ2-2,.,TRBV7-9,16,CASSLTGNGNTGELFF,TGTGCCAGCAGCCTTACAGGAAACGGGAACACCGGGGAGCTGTTTTTT
.,TRBJ1-1,.,TRBV5-4,15,CASSLDVRVNTEAFF,TGTGCCAGCAGCTTGGATGTTCGCGTGAACACTGAAGCTTTCTTT
once,TRBJ2-6,.,TRBV2,15,CASSEEGSGANVLTF,TGTGCCAGCAGTGAGGAAGGCTCTGGGGCCAACGTCCTGACTTTC
.,TRBJ2-1,.,TRBV11-2,15,CASSLGGGKGNEQFF,TGTGCCAGCAGCTTAGGAGGGGGAAAAGGCAATGAGCAGTTCTTC
.,TRBJ2-7,TRBD2,TRBV5-1,15,CASSFVLAGAGEQYF,TGCGCCAGCAGCTTCGTACTAGCGGGAGCCGGCGAGCAGTACTTC
.,TRBJ2-1,TRBD2,TRBV5-1,15,CASSLLTSGIHEQFF,TGCGCCAGCAGCTTGTTGACTAGCGGGATCCATGAGCAGTTCTTC
.,TRBJ1-2,TRBD1,TRBV5-1,17,CASSLGTGANLNYGYTF,TGCGCCAGCAGCTTGGGGACAGGGGCAAACCTTAACTATGGCTACACCTTC
.,TRBJ2-1,TRBD2,TRBV6-1,16,CASSEGRESSYNEQFF,TGTGCCAGCAGTGAGGGGCGGGAGAGCTCCTACAATGAGCAGTTCTTC
.,TRBJ2-7,TRBD1,TRBV11-2,18,CASSLIGQGSPLMNEQYF,TGTGCCAGCAGCTTAATCGGACAGGGCTCTCCCCTCATGAACGAGCAGTACTTC
.,TRBJ1-2,TRBD1,TRBV7-2,18,CASSLDGAGGLGNYGYTF,TGTGCCAGCAGCTTAGATGGGGCAGGGGGGCTGGGCAACTATGGCTACACCTTC
.,TRBJ1-2,.,TRBV11-2,14,CASSLVGSSGGYTF,TGTGCCAGCAGCTTAGTAGGTAGCTCTGGTGGCTACACCTTC
.,TRBJ2-7,TRBD2,TRBV12-5,14,CARAKGLVAYEQYF,TGTGCCAGAGCAAAGGGACTAGTGGCCTACGAGCAGTACTTC
.,TRBJ2-7,.,TRBV5-4,14,CASSRGGVVHEQYF,TGTGCCAGCAGCAGGGGCGGGGTGGTCCACGAGCAGTACTTC
.,TRBJ1-2,.,TRBV2,14,CASSGVGSDYGYTF,TGTGCCAGCAGTGGTGTGGGAAGCGACTATGGCTACACCTTC
.,TRBJ2-2,.,TRBV7-3,16,CASSPTSAGNTGELFF,TGTGCCAGCAGCCCGACCTCGGCGGGAAACACCGGGGAGCTGTTTTTT
.,TRBJ1-1,TRBD1,TRBV9,14,CASSVARGGTEAFF,TGTGCCAGCAGCGTAGCCAGGGGGGGCACTGAAGCTTTCTTT
.,TRBJ2-1,TRBD2,TRBV10-1,15,CASSETGSGSDEQFF,TGCGCCAGCAGTGAGACGGGTAGCGGGAGTGATGAGCAGTTCTTC
few,TRBJ2-5,TRBD1,TRBV7-6,16,CASSARQGRGAETQYF,TGTGCCAGCAGCGCCCGACAGGGTCGGGGCGCAGAGACCCAGTACTTC
.,TRBJ1-1,TRBD1,TRBV6-5,14,CASSNDRGNTEAFF,TGTGCCAGCAGTAACGACAGGGGGAACACTGAAGCTTTCTTT
once,TRBJ2-3,.,TRBV6-1,12,CASSELGATQYF,TGTGCCAGCAGTGAACTCGGGGCTACGCAGTATTTT
.,TRBJ2-1,TRBD2,TRBV6-1,15,CATLPRGSSYNEQFF,TGTGCCACTCTCCCACGCGGGAGCTCCTACAATGAGCAGTTCTTC
.,TRBJ2-3,.,TRBV6-1,16,CASSEFGGLTTDTQYF,TGTGCCAGCAGTGAATTTGGGGGGCTGACGACAGATACGCAGTATTTT
few,TRBJ2-2,TRBD1,TRBV6-4,15,CASSDNRGDTGELFF,TGTGCCAGCAGTGACAACAGGGGGGACACCGGGGAGCTGTTTTTT
.,TRBJ1-1,TRBD1,TRBV7-9,12,CASSSMTGKAFF,TGTGCCAGCAGCTCAATGACAGGGAAAGCTTTCTTT
.,TRBJ2-2,.,TRBV27,14,CASIPLGDAGELFF,TGTGCCAGCATCCCCTTGGGGGATGCCGGGGAGCTGTTTTTT
.,TRBJ2-7,TRBD1,TRBV5-4,14,CASSQGQGVYEQYF,TGTGCCAGCAGCCAGGGACAGGGGGTTTACGAGCAGTACTTC
.,TRBJ2-7,.,TRBV9,16,CASSSNPGALTYEQYF,TGTGCCAGCAGCTCCAATCCCGGGGCCTTGACCTACGAGCAGTACTTC
.,TRBJ2-3,TRBD2,TRBV16,15,CASSTTLAGSDTQYF,TGTGCCAGCAGTACAACGCTAGCGGGGTCAGATACGCAGTATTTT
.,TRBJ1-2,.,TRBV5-1,14,CASSLARQLEGYTF,TGCGCCAGCAGCTTGGCTCGCCAGTTGGAGGGCTACACCTTC
.,TRBJ2-1,.,TRBV2,14,CASQNGNSYNEQFF,TGTGCCAGCCAAAACGGGAACTCCTACAATGAGCAGTTCTTC
.,TRBJ1-1,.,TRBV4-2,13,CASSHMGGTEAFF,TGTGCCAGCAGCCATATGGGAGGTACTGAAGCTTTCTTT
.,TRBJ2-7,.,TRBV30,12,CAWSDGTYEQYF,TGTGCCTGGAGTGACGGGACCTACGAGCAGTACTTC
.,TRBJ2-7,.,TRBV4-2,14,CASSQDRETYEQYF,TGTGCCAGCAGCCAAGACCGGGAGACCTACGAGCAGTACTTC
.,TRBJ2-3,TRBD2,TRBV5-6,16,CASSLRTSGSWDTQYF,TGTGCCAGCAGCTTGCGGACTAGCGGCTCTTGGGATACGCAGTATTTT